This T cell receptor (beta chain) originates from a study of T cells in Graves' hyperthyroidism and ophthalmopathy. This clonotype was recorded at least ten times. The germline V gene encodes CDR1 MGHDK and CDR2 SYGVNS. The V gene end was trimmed by 8 bases and the J gene end by 0 bases; junction bases not matched to a gene: 9. This CDR3 region has 15 residues. Amplified TCR beta CDR3 regions came from RNA transcripts. The HTBI primer set served for first-round RT-PCR of the TCR CDR3. MiXCR, run by TCRdb on the multiplex PCR reads, gives a single entry per CDR3 protein. The sample lists about 570,000 distinct CDR3 sequences, around 46% seen once, with around a fifth in the top ten.

Sequenced material: peripheral blood or thyroid tissue (not recorded which). The receptor's source is an adult woman with Graves' disease, either hyperthyroidism or ophthalmopathy (not recorded which). This chain joins TRBV25-1 and TRBJ1-2; 7 nucleotides line up with TRBD1. The CDR3 sequence: CASRISGTANYGYTF. As DNA, the CDR3 is TGTGCCAGCCGAATATCCGGGACAGCTAACTATGGCTACACCTTC.